This T cell receptor beta chain was retrieved from a study of T cell responses to AZD1222 COVID-19 vaccine. Study summary: Second-dose timings of about 4 or about 12 weeks were pooled.

Some clones are missing from TCRdb's copy, which holds only in-frame ones; the method was immunoSEQ multiplex PCR. There are roughly 140,000 clones in the sample; more than 70% occur only once, and 2% to 2.5% lies in the top ten. Worth noting for this clone: Its antigen is not identified.

Study-level results: At 160-218 and 743-854, vaccine-associated CD4 TCRs were dominant, and they spanned spike. Donors in the cohort were predominantly white British and more often female, and clonal diversity was possibly underestimated. At baseline, just a handful of AZD1222 recipients tested seropositive.

Trimming removed 3 bases at V and 3 bases at J, with 5 bases between. CDR3 length: 12 residues. Source: peripheral blood, taken on day 0 of AZD1222 vaccination. The J gene is TRBJ1-1, the V gene TRBV12-3 or TRBV12-4; D gene unclear. The sequence was obtained from an adult in good health. The CDR3 region has the DNA TGTGCCAGCAGTTTGGTATACACTGAAGCTTTCTTT. Its protein is CASSLVYTEAFF.